This passage covers 30 T cell receptor beta chains from one sample sequenced in a study of beta chain features in type 1 diabetes. Findings and limits, study-wide: For Type 1 diabetes patients, all four CD4+ subsets carried TCRB CDR3s that were moderately but significantly shorter.

The antigens for these receptors are not known. The investigators reverse transcribed all of the isolated RNA, so they sequenced expressed TCRB transcripts. Assay: immunoSEQ multiplex PCR; the TCRdb copy retains only in-frame clones and omits some. Of hundreds of thousands of clones listed, 11% were seen once; the top ten hold around 0.018%. The sequenced sample was naive CD4+ T cells from blood. The source of these receptors is a man aged 25 to 40 with type 1 diabetes.

The rearrangement uses TRBV5-5 and TRBJ1-5; D gene uncertain. Trimming took 5 bases from V and 2 from J, leaving 5 bases between them. Looked up from germline, CDR1 is SGHKS and CDR2 is YYEKEE (reference sequence). The CDR3 loop spans 12 amino acids. CDR3 DNA sequence: TGTGCCAGCAGTAGAGGCAATCAGCCCCAGCATTTT. As protein: CASSRGNQPQHF.

J is TRBJ2-5 and V is TRBV18, with 11 bases fitting TRBD1. The J segment lost 3 bases and the V segment lost 3 bases, leaving 0 bases of the junction unmatched. The germline gives CDR1 KGHSH, CDR2 LQKENI. This CDR3 spans 14 amino acids. The CDR3 nucleotides read TGTGCCAGCTCACCGGGACAGGGGGAAGAGACCCAGTACTTC. Residues: CASSPGQGEETQYF. The complete variable domain, with remaining parts taken from reference TRBV18 and TRBJ2-5, reads NAGVMQNPRHLVRRRGQEARLRCSPMKGHSHVYWYRQLPEEGLKFMVYLQKENIIDESGMPKERFSAEFPKEGPSILRIQQVVRGDSAAYFCASSPGQGEETQYFGPGTRLLVL.

The rearrangement joins TRBV5-4 to TRBJ1-1; 10 bases align to TRBD1. The CDR3 has 15 residues. Germline-derived CDR1 and CDR2 are SGHNT and YYREEE (reference sequence). Trimming at V came to 2 bases and at J to 4 bases, leaving 5 bases not matched to a gene. DNA for the CDR3: TGTGCCAGCAGCTTAGACAGGGGGCGATTCACTGAAGCTTTCTTT. This translates into CASSLDRGRFTEAFF.

The chain is built from TRBV7-2 and TRBJ2-5; possible D gene TRBD2, 7 bases. The CDR3 covers 13 residues. V dropped 10 bases and J dropped 6 bases, with 18 bases sitting between them. Per germline, CDR1 SGHTA and CDR2 FQGNSA. This CDR3 is CATARGGSKTQYF. The CDR3 region has the DNA TGTGCCACCGCGAGGGGGGGGAGCAAGACCCAGTACTTC. The full variable domain, with the rest looked up from reference TRBV7-2 and TRBJ2-5, is GAGVSQSPSNKVTEKGKDVELRCDPISGHTALYWYRQSLGQGLEFLIYFQGNSAPDKSGLPSDRFSAERTGGSVSTLTIQRTQQEDSAVYLCATARGGSKTQYFGPGTRLLVL.

This clone has only a few counts. The chain recombines TRBV7-2 with TRBJ1-2; 7 bases match TRBD1. This CDR3 spans 14 amino acids. Unmatched junction bases numbered 10, after V lost 5 bases and J lost 7 bases. Germline CDR1 and CDR2: SGHTA and FQGNSA. The CDR3 DNA reads as TGTGCCAGCAGCCGAGCGGGCAGGGGGACTGGCTACACCTTC. Translating gives CASSRAGRGTGYTF. Filled out from reference TRBV7-2 and TRBJ1-2, the complete variable domain reads GAGVSQSPSNKVTEKGKDVELRCDPISGHTALYWYRQSLGQGLEFLIYFQGNSAPDKSGLPSDRFSAERTGGSVSTLTIQRTQQEDSAVYLCASSRAGRGTGYTFGSGTRLTVV.

The chain combines TRBV4-3 with TRBJ1-1; D is ambiguous. Germline V lookup: CDR1 LGHNA, CDR2 YSLEER. V lost 0 bases to trimming and J lost 5 bases, with 13 bases between them. The CDR3 is 15 amino acids. The CDR3 nucleotides are TGCGCCAGCAGCCAAGATGTGGGAGAAGAGACTGAAGCTTTCTTT. It specifies CASSQDVGEETEAFF.

The rearrangement joins TRBV9 to TRBJ2-5; D is ambiguous. Germline CDR1 is SGDLS and CDR2 is YYNGEE. V was cut by 3 bases and J by 4 bases, with 10 bases left in between. The length of the CDR3 is 13 residues. The CDR3 loop is CASSAKELETQYF. Written as DNA, the CDR3 is TGTGCCAGCAGCGCCAAGGAGTTAGAGACCCAGTACTTC.

The chain joins TRBV9 to TRBJ2-1; 8 bases are shared with TRBD2. Per the germline V gene, CDR1 is SGDLS and CDR2 is YYNGEE. This CDR3 contains 13 residues. Unmatched junction bases numbered 7, after V lost 0 bases and J lost 14 bases. DNA for the CDR3: TGTGCCAGCAGCGTAGCTGCTAGCGGGTTTGAGTTCTTC. Protein product: CASSVAASGFEFF.

The chain combines TRBV9 with TRBJ2-7, with D maybe TRBD1 (6 bases). The V gene lost 4 bases and the J gene lost 0 bases, with 11 bases spanning the gap. The germline CDR1 and CDR2 sequences are SGDLS and YYNGEE. This CDR3 is built from 14 residues. DNA for the CDR3: TGTGCCAGCAGCTATGGCAGGGGCTCCTACGAGCAGTACTTC. Translation: CASSYGRGSYEQYF.

This chain uses TRBV5-6 with TRBJ1-2; TRBD1 matches 8 bases. Germline V gives CDR1 SGHDT, CDR2 YYEEEE. V shed 5 bases, J shed 2 bases, and the junction held 11 bases outside the gene matches. There are 16 residues in the CDR3. CDR3 in amino acids: CASSLIGTGRNYGYTF. CDR3 nucleotide sequence: TGTGCCAGCAGTTTAATCGGGACAGGCAGAAACTATGGCTACACCTTC. Full variable domain (outside the CDR3, taken from reference TRBV5-6 and TRBJ1-2): DAGVTQSPTHLIKTRGQQVTLRCSPKSGHDTVSWYQQALGQGPQFIFQYYEEEERQRGNFPDRFSGHQFPNYSSELNVNALLLGDSALYLCASSLIGTGRNYGYTFGSGTRLTVV.

The chain carries TRBV6-1 and TRBJ2-5, with D perhaps TRBD2 (6 bases). CDR3 length: 14 residues. V lost 0 bases and J 4 bases, leaving 9 bases between the germline ends. CDR1 is MNHNS and CDR2 is SASEGT in the germline V gene. The CDR3 is CASSEAGGLETQYF. In DNA form, the CDR3 reads TGTGCCAGCAGTGAAGCCGGGGGACTAGAGACCCAGTACTTC.

The rearrangement joins TRBV4-3 to TRBJ1-1; D gene ambiguous. The germline gives CDR1 LGHNA, CDR2 YSLEER. CDR3 length: 13 amino acids. Deletions cut 3 bases from V and 2 bases from J, with 7 bases between. DNA for the CDR3: TGCGCCAGCAGCCACCTTTTCAACACTGAAGCTTTCTTT. Protein sequence: CASSHLFNTEAFF.

This clone was counted only a few times. The chain links TRBV18 to TRBJ1-2, with TRBD1 matching over 7 bases. Trimming cost V 5 bases and J 8 bases; bases outside gene matches: 5. The CDR3 contains 12 residues. Looked up from germline, CDR1 is KGHSH and CDR2 is LQKENI. The CDR3 DNA is TGTGCCAGCTCAACAGGGGTCTACGGCTACACCTTC. It is translated as CASSTGVYGYTF.

The rearrangement links TRBV18 to TRBJ1-2; D may be TRBD1 (6 bases). Germline V gene sequence: CDR1 KGHSH, CDR2 LQKENI. V dropped 3 bases and J dropped 5 bases, with 13 bases sitting between them. The CDR3 loop spans 14 amino acids. The CDR3 spells CASSPSGEGYGYTF. CDR3 nucleotides: TGTGCCAGCTCACCCTCAGGGGAAGGGTATGGCTACACCTTC.

The chain has TRBV5-6 and TRBJ1-6; D uncertain. The germline CDR1 and CDR2 sequences are SGHDT and YYEEEE. This CDR3 comprises 14 residues. V was shortened by 1 base and J by 7 bases, with 9 bases between the two germline ends. The CDR3 protein is CASSLRPGNSPLHF. Here the CDR3 DNA reads TGTGCCAGCAGCTTGAGACCGGGGAATTCACCCCTCCACTTT.

The genes are TRBV6-5 and TRBJ2-2; D uncertain. V dropped 6 bases and J dropped 4 bases, with 12 bases sitting between them. Germline CDR1 reads MNHEY; CDR2 reads SVGAGI. The CDR3 totals 14 residues. CDR3 region: CASRILGGTGELFF. The DNA of the CDR3 is TGTGCCAGCAGGATCCTAGGCGGCACCGGGGAGCTGTTTTTT.

This clone was seen only a few times. The chain employs TRBV7-8 and TRBJ2-1; TRBD2 is a possible D gene (7 bases). Germline CDR1 reads SGHVS; CDR2 reads FQNEAQ. The CDR3 runs 16 residues. The germline V and J ends were trimmed by 4 bases and 7 bases, with 20 bases remaining between them. The CDR3 loop reads CASSSPPRGAWNEQFF. Here the CDR3 DNA reads TGTGCCAGCAGCTCTCCTCCCCGGGGGGCGTGGAATGAGCAGTTCTTC.

The sample holds a few counts of this clone. The V gene is TRBV28, the J gene TRBJ2-7; a possible D gene is TRBD1 (6 bases). V was pared by 6 bases and J by 2 bases, with 17 bases between. There are 15 residues in the CDR3. The germline CDR1 and CDR2 sequences are MDHEN and SYDVKM. The CDR3 sequence: CASSPNRGFAYEQYF. As DNA, the CDR3 is TGTGCCAGCAGCCCCAATAGGGGGTTCGCCTACGAGCAGTACTTC. Together with reference TRBV28 and TRBJ2-7, the CDR3 gives the full variable domain: DVKVTQSSRYLVKRTGEKVFLECVQDMDHENMFWYRQDPGLGLRLIYFSYDVKMKEKGDIPEGYSVSREKKERFSLILESASTNQTSMYLCASSPNRGFAYEQYFGPGTRLTVT.

This clone has just a few counts. The chain has TRBV5-4 and TRBJ2-1; TRBD2 agrees at 7 bases. Trimming removed 0 bases from V and 7 bases from J; junction bases left unmatched: 7. Germline assignment: CDR1 SGHNT and CDR2 YYREEE (reference sequence). This CDR3 region has 15 residues. This CDR3 reads CASSLEAARGNEQFF. Written as DNA, the CDR3 is TGTGCCAGCAGCTTGGAGGCGGCGCGGGGGAATGAGCAGTTCTTC. The full variable domain, its missing parts supplied by reference TRBV5-4 and TRBJ2-1, is ETGVTQSPTHLIKTRGQQVTLRCSSQSGHNTVSWYQQALGQGPQFIFQYYREEENGRGNFPPRFSGLQFPNYSSELNVNALELDDSALYLCASSLEAARGNEQFFGPGTRLTVL.

The chain couples TRBV2 to TRBJ1-1; D may be TRBD1 (6 bases). Germline values: CDR1 SNHLY, CDR2 FYNNEI. Trimming removed 1 base at V and 3 bases at J, with 9 bases between. The CDR3 has 14 residues. DNA of the CDR3: TGTGCCAGCAGTGAAGTCAGGGGACACACTGAAGCTTTCTTT. Protein: CASSEVRGHTEAFF.

CDR3 in DNA: TGCAGCGTTCGGGGACAGGGGGACGTGCACGAGCAGTACTTC. Translating gives CSVRGQGDVHEQYF. This chain links TRBV29-1 with TRBJ2-7, with 11 bases lining up with TRBD1. Per the germline V gene, CDR1 is SQVTM and CDR2 is ANQGSEA. CDR3 length: 14 residues. J gave up 5 bases and V 5 bases, and 8 bases lay outside the gene matches.

This clone was seen a few times. The chain has TRBV29-1 and TRBJ2-5, with 12 bases identical to TRBD2. The J segment lost 4 bases and the V segment lost 2 bases, leaving 8 bases of the junction unmatched. The length of the CDR3 is 16 residues. Germline CDR1 and CDR2: SQVTM and ANQGSEA. CDR3 in DNA: TGCAGCGTTGAACCCCTAGCGGGGGGGCTAGGAGAGACCCAGTACTTC. It yields the protein CSVEPLAGGLGETQYF.

This clone turned up a few times. The chain combines TRBV7-8 with TRBJ1-2; no clear D gene. V lost 2 bases, J lost 7 bases, and 14 bases lay in between. Germline V gene sequence: CDR1 SGHVS, CDR2 FQNEAQ. This CDR3 contains 14 residues. The CDR3 is CASSLRGPRLGYTF. The CDR3 coding sequence is TGTGCCAGCAGCTTACGAGGGCCTAGGCTTGGCTACACCTTC.

The chain has TRBV4-3 and TRBJ2-6; D is perhaps TRBD2 (5 bases). The V end was cut by 1 base, the J end by 13 bases, with 14 bases between. The germline V gene has CDR1 LGHNA and CDR2 YSLEER. The CDR3 contains 14 residues. The CDR3 loop is CASSQGLLALVLTF. As DNA, the CDR3 is TGCGCCAGCAGCCAAGGGCTTCTAGCCCTTGTCCTGACTTTC.

This clone showed up just a few times. The J gene is TRBJ1-4, the V gene TRBV19; a weak D match, TRBD1 (5 bases). With 5 bases removed from V and 0 bases from J, the gap between germline ends came to 7 bases. The germline V gene encodes CDR1 LNHDA and CDR2 SQIVND (reference sequence). The CDR3 extends over 14 amino acids. CDR3 DNA: TGTGCCAGTAGTGGGGCGGCAACTAATGAAAAACTGTTTTTT. Translation gives CASSGAATNEKLFF.

The J gene is TRBJ2-2, the V gene TRBV5-1; D uncertain. CDR1 is SGHRS, CDR2 YFSETQ, per germline. CDR3 size: 13 residues. The V gene lost 3 bases and the J gene lost 5 bases, with 8 bases spanning the gap. Written as DNA, the CDR3 is TGCGCCAGCAGCTCTGGAGCAACCGGGGAGCTGTTTTTT. Translating gives CASSSGATGELFF.

This clone was found a few times. This chain connects TRBV27 to TRBJ1-6; D remains unclear. From germline, CDR1 is MNHEY and CDR2 SMNVEV (reference sequence). The V gene lost 5 bases and the J gene lost 11 bases, with 7 bases spanning the gap. The CDR3 runs 11 residues. DNA for the CDR3: TGTGCCAGCAGTGGGCCGCCACCCCTCCACTTT. As protein: CASSGPPPLHF.

This clone was counted a few times. The chain couples TRBV18 to TRBJ1-5; D unclear. The CDR3 contains 13 residues. Deletions cut 2 bases from V and 6 bases from J, with 8 bases between. Germline V gene data show CDR1 as KGHSH and CDR2 as LQKENI. The CDR3 DNA follows: TGTGCCAGCTCACCAGGAGAAGTTCAGCCCCAGCATTTT. Its translation: CASSPGEVQPQHF.

This clone was observed a few times. The genes are TRBV27 and TRBJ1-1, with D tentatively TRBD1 (6 bases). Deletions cut 6 bases from V and 3 bases from J, with 11 bases between. CDR3 size: 13 residues. Germline V CDR1 and CDR2: MNHEY, SMNVEV (reference sequence). CDR3 amino acids: CASRRTGYTEAFF. As DNA, the CDR3 is TGTGCCAGCAGACGTACAGGGTACACTGAAGCTTTCTTT.

This clone was observed a few times. The V and J genes are TRBV5-1 and TRBJ2-7; D might be TRBD1 (6 bases). Trimming stripped 0 bases from V and 4 bases from J, with 11 bases between. Germline V gene data show CDR1 as SGHRS and CDR2 as YFSETQ. This CDR3 is built from 14 residues. CDR3 protein: CASSLGTVHYEQYF. CDR3 bases: TGCGCCAGCAGCTTGGGGACAGTTCATTACGAGCAGTACTTC.